What follows are 27 T cell receptor beta chains derived from one specimen sequenced in a study of metastatic and nonmetastatic thyroid tumors. TCRdb reprocessed the PCR reads via MiXCR. In the table there are 15,000 or so clones, about 25% of which are singletons. Ahead of thyroid surgery, no patient had received treatment of any kind. Sample: blood. Receptor source: a male donor with papillary thyroid cancer or a benign thyroid nodule (not recorded which). Some clones in this sample may be carry-over from other donors' samples.

This clone was recorded at least ten times. The rearrangement links TRBV12-3 or TRBV12-4 to TRBJ2-7; D gene ambiguous. The CDR3 extends over 12 amino acids. Trimming took off 5 bases at V and 3 bases at J, with 8 bases between the two ends. The CDR3 is CASSPLGYEQYF. For the CDR3, the DNA is TGTGCCAGCAGTCCTCTAGGCTACGAGCAGTACTTC.

This clone occurred many times. The rearrangement links TRBV28 to TRBJ1-2, with TRBD1 matching 7 bases. Germline V gene lookup returns CDR1 MDHEN and CDR2 SYDVKM. The CDR3 covers 12 residues. V was pared by 7 bases and J by 8 bases, with 7 bases of the junction left unmatched. The CDR3 reads CASTKGGGGYTF. For the CDR3, the DNA is TGTGCCAGCACAAAAGGGGGCGGGGGCTACACCTTC.

This clone has ten or more counts. The chain uses TRBV24-1 and TRBJ2-1, with TRBD2 as a possible D gene (6 bases). The CDR3 runs 15 residues. Per germline, CDR1 KGHDR and CDR2 SFDVKD. V gave up 9 bases and J gave up 3 bases, with 17 bases separating them. CDR3 loop: CATGPGSDYYNEQFF. The CDR3 DNA sequence: TGTGCCACCGGCCCAGGGTCGGACTACTACAATGAGCAGTTCTTC.

The chain joins TRBV5-1 to TRBJ2-6; no definite D call. Trimming cost V 1 base and J 0 bases, with 5 bases left between them. From germline, CDR1 is SGHRS and CDR2 YFSETQ. The CDR3 sequence is 15 residues long. As DNA, the CDR3 is TGCGCCAGCAGCTTGATCAGCTCTGGGGCCAACGTCCTGACTTTC. The encoded protein is CASSLISSGANVLTF.

This clone was observed at least ten times. The chain uses TRBV7-3 and TRBJ2-1; D perhaps matches TRBD1 (6 bases). The germline gives CDR1 SGHTA, CDR2 FQGTGA. Trimming removed 5 bases at V and 4 bases at J, with 12 bases between. This CDR3 has 14 residues. The CDR3 DNA is TGTGCCAGCAGCCCGGGACATCCGTACAATGAGCAGTTCTTC. Its translation is CASSPGHPYNEQFF.

The rearrangement uses TRBV27 and TRBJ1-6, with 7 positions matching TRBD1. J lost 3 bases, V lost 5 bases, and 4 bases had no gene match. This CDR3 comprises 15 residues. Germline values: CDR1 MNHEY, CDR2 SMNVEV (reference sequence). The DNA for the CDR3 is TGTGCCAGCAGTACCGGGACAGACTATAATTCACCCCTCCACTTT. This codes for CASSTGTDYNSPLHF.

This clone was recorded many times. The chain couples TRBV14 to TRBJ2-7; D not resolved. Trimming took off 1 base at V and 0 bases at J, with 13 bases between the two ends. The CDR3 has 16 residues. Germline CDR1 SGHDN, CDR2 FVKESK. CDR3: CASSQVPYQSSYEQYF. The CDR3 DNA reads TGTGCCAGCAGCCAAGTGCCCTATCAGAGCTCCTACGAGCAGTACTTC. The full variable domain, with the rest looked up from reference TRBV14 and TRBJ2-7, is EAGVTQFPSHSVIEKGQTVTLRCDPISGHDNLYWYRRVMGKEIKFLLHFVKESKQDESGMPNNRFLAERTGGTYSTLKVQPAELEDSGVYFCASSQVPYQSSYEQYFGPGTRLTVT.

The V and J genes are TRBV4-3 and TRBJ2-7, with D possibly being TRBD2 (5 bases). The V gene's germline CDR1 is LGHNA and CDR2 YSLEER. The ends were cut back, 0 bases at V and 3 bases at J, with 12 bases in the middle. The CDR3 sequence is 15 residues long. The CDR3 is CASSQDSGLYYEQYF. The CDR3 bases are TGCGCCAGCAGCCAAGATAGTGGACTGTACTACGAGCAGTACTTC.

This clone was recorded at least ten times. The V gene is TRBV20-1, the J gene TRBJ2-5, with TRBD2 identical over 10 bases. V was pared by 0 bases and J by 1 base, with 11 bases of the junction left unmatched. The length of the CDR3 is 18 residues. Germline V gene sequence: CDR1 DFQATT, CDR2 SNEGSKA (reference sequence). The CDR3 DNA sequence: TGCAGTGCTAGAGAGGTTCTAGCGGGAGAGGGGCCCCAAGAGACCCAGTACTTC. It specifies CSAREVLAGEGPQETQYF.

The table lists this clone with many counts. The rearrangement uses TRBV13 and TRBJ2-3, with 10 positions matching TRBD1. The trim removed 6 bases at V and 0 bases at J, leaving 9 bases unmatched. Germline V CDR1 and CDR2: PRHDT, FYEKMQ (reference sequence). CDR3 size: 17 residues. The CDR3 loop is CASSSRRTGGSTDTQYF. The CDR3 nucleotides are TGTGCCAGCAGTTCGAGGAGGACAGGGGGGAGCACAGATACGCAGTATTTT.

This clone has at least ten counts. The V call is TRBV19, the J call TRBJ2-7; 7 bases align to TRBD2. This CDR3 is 13 amino acids long. Germline-derived CDR1 and CDR2 are LNHDA and SQIVND (reference sequence). V gave up 10 bases and J gave up 2 bases; unmatched junction bases: 8. The CDR3 region is CATHGGGTYEQYF. In DNA, the CDR3 is TGTGCCACCCATGGGGGGGGGACCTACGAGCAGTACTTC. The whole variable domain, filled in from reference TRBV19 and TRBJ2-7, reads DGGITQSPKYLFRKEGQNVTLSCEQNLNHDAMYWYRQDPGQGLRLIYYSQIVNDFQKGDIAEGYSVSREKKESFPLTVTSAQKNPTAFYLCATHGGGTYEQYFGPGTRLTVT.

This clone was detected ten times or more. This chain connects TRBV5-1 to TRBJ2-3; 7 bases match TRBD2. CDR1 and CDR2 from the germline V gene are SGHRS and YFSETQ. V shed 0 bases, J shed 0 bases, and the junction held 4 bases outside the gene matches. The CDR3 contains 16 residues. The CDR3 here is CASSLGLAESTDTQYF. The CDR3 coding sequence is TGCGCCAGCAGCTTGGGTCTAGCGGAAAGCACAGATACGCAGTATTTT.

In this sample, this clone turned up many times. The genes are TRBV5-5 and TRBJ1-2, with 9 bases matching TRBD1. V gave up 4 bases and J gave up 2 bases; unmatched junction bases: 9. CDR3 length equals 16 residues. The germline CDR1 and CDR2 sequences are SGHKS and YYEKEE (reference sequence). CDR3 sequence reads: CASSPPGQGANYGYTF. In DNA form, the CDR3 reads TGTGCCAGCAGCCCTCCGGGACAGGGCGCGAACTATGGCTACACCTTC.

This clone is deemed medium-sized. The CDR3 region has the DNA TGCAGTGCTAGAGATTGGCGACTAGCGGGAGTGGAGACCCAGTACTTC. This sequence encodes CSARDWRLAGVETQYF. V is TRBV20-1 and J is TRBJ2-5, with 12 bases matching TRBD2. There are 16 residues in the CDR3. Germline V gene lookup returns CDR1 DFQATT and CDR2 SNEGSKA (reference sequence). V dropped 0 bases and J dropped 5; count of bases not matched to a gene: 7.

Turning to this clone: The junction and the germline gene differ at one end; a read error may be behind it. The CDR3: CASSRPSSSSEQYF. CDR3 in DNA: TGTGCCAGCAGCCGACCGTCCTCTTCCTCCGAGCAGTACTTC. J is TRBJ2-7 and V is TRBV7-2; D gene uncertain. CDR3 size: 14 residues. In germline, CDR1 is SGHTA, CDR2 FQGNSA.

This chain uses TRBV7-2 with TRBJ2-7; no reliable D call. The CDR3 contains 14 residues. The germline V and J ends were trimmed by 1 base and 7 bases, with 14 bases remaining between them. In germline, CDR1 is SGHTA, CDR2 FQGNSA. DNA of the CDR3: TGTGCCAGCAGCTTAGTACGTCTAGTGGGAGAGCAGTACTTC. It translates to CASSLVRLVGEQYF.

This clone occurred many times. The CDR3 sequence is CASSQGTVSGNTIYF. The CDR3 DNA follows: TGTGCCAGCAGCCAAGGGACGGTCTCTGGAAACACCATATATTTT. The V and J genes are TRBV3-1 and TRBJ1-3; no definite D call. The germline gives CDR1 LGHDT, CDR2 YNNKEL (reference sequence). The CDR3 has 15 residues. V dropped 1 base and J dropped 0 bases, with 7 bases sitting between them.

This clone was seen a handful of times. The V call is TRBV12-3 or TRBV12-4, the J call TRBJ2-2; D is unclear. This CDR3 is 14 amino acids long. V was clipped by 3 bases and J by 7 bases, with 12 bases between them. The CDR3 nucleotides read TGTGCCAGCAGTTTTAACGGGTTTGTCGGGGAGCTGTTTTTT. Its translation is CASSFNGFVGELFF.

V gene TRBV3-1 combines with J gene TRBJ2-7; maybe TRBD1 (6 bases). CDR1 is LGHDT, CDR2 YNNKEL, per germline (reference sequence). The CDR3 is made up of 13 amino acids. The V end was cut by 8 bases, the J end by 7 bases, with 18 bases between. CDR3 DNA sequence: TGTGCCAGCCGTCTAACTAACAGGGAAGAGCAGTACTTC. Its translation is CASRLTNREEQYF.

With regard to this clone: The junction and the germline gene differ at one end; a read error may be behind it. J is TRBJ1-2 and V is TRBV6-1; D ambiguous. Germline V gene sequence: CDR1 MNHNS, CDR2 SASEGT. This CDR3 is built from 17 residues. CDR3 nucleotides: TGTGCCAGCAGTCCCTTGACTCGGGAGAGTAAAACTTATGCCTACACCTTC. It codes for CASSPLTRESKTYAYTF.

This clone was observed a handful of times. A much larger clone lies a single base off, so this may be a read error. V and J are TRBV29-1 and TRBJ2-5; D is perhaps TRBD2 (5 bases). The CDR3 is made up of 12 amino acids. Germline-derived CDR1 and CDR2 are SQVTM and ANQGSEA. The CDR3: CIVPGFLETQYF. The CDR3 nucleotides are TGCATCGTCCCGGGGTTTTTGGAGACCCAGTACTTC. The full variable domain, rest sourced from reference TRBV29-1 and TRBJ2-5, is SAVISQKPSRDICQRGTSLTIQCQVDSQVTMMFWYRQQPGQSLTLIATANQGSEATYESGFVIDKFPISRPNLTFSTLTVSNMSPEDSSIYLCIVPGFLETQYFGPGTRLLVL.

This clone was observed many times. This rearrangement joins TRBV11-3 to TRBJ2-7, with D maybe TRBD1 (7 bases). Germline CDR1 SGHNT, CDR2 YENEEA. Trimming cost V 4 bases and J 5 bases, with 15 bases left between them. This CDR3 contains 14 residues. The CDR3, as DNA: TGTGCCAGCAGCTCCCGTGGCAGGGGGGACGAGCAGTACTTC. Its translation is CASSSRGRGDEQYF.

The chain uses TRBV7-8 and TRBJ1-1; D is perhaps TRBD1 (6 bases). With 3 bases removed from V and 1 base from J, the gap between germline ends came to 12 bases. This CDR3 comprises 15 residues. Germline V gene sequence: CDR1 SGHVS, CDR2 FQNEAQ. The CDR3 DNA follows: TGTGCCAGCAGCTTCACAGGGCAGAAGAACACTGAAGCTTTCTTT. Its translation: CASSFTGQKNTEAFF.

This clone appeared many times. V is TRBV6-6 and J is TRBJ2-1; TRBD2 agrees at 8 bases. CDR1 MNHNY and CDR2 SVGAGI come from the germline V gene (reference sequence). Trimming cost V 4 bases and J 8 bases; bases outside gene matches: 10. The CDR3 extends over 15 amino acids. The CDR3 nucleotides read TGTGCCAGCAGTTTCTCAAGCGGGAGACCCCATGAGCAGTTCTTC. Amino acids: CASSFSSGRPHEQFF.

This chain uses TRBV3-1 with TRBJ2-7; maybe TRBD2 (6 bases). CDR1 and CDR2 (germline): LGHDT, YNNKEL (reference sequence). The CDR3 contains 14 residues. The germline V and J ends were trimmed by 4 bases and 0 bases, with 10 bases remaining between them. Here the CDR3 reads CASSPAGSSYEQYF. The CDR3, as DNA: TGTGCCAGCAGCCCTGCGGGGAGCTCCTACGAGCAGTACTTC.

The chain employs TRBV20-1 and TRBJ2-7, with TRBD2 identical over 8 bases. Trimming cost V 1 base and J 3 bases; bases outside gene matches: 5. This CDR3 spans 14 amino acids. The germline CDR1 and CDR2 sequences are DFQATT and SNEGSKA (reference sequence). The CDR3 DNA is TGCAGTGCTAGAGTTTCCGGGACTAGCTACGAGCAGTACTTC. Residues: CSARVSGTSYEQYF.

Ten or more counts support this clone. The chain combines TRBV19 with TRBJ1-1, with TRBD1 matching 7 bases. The CDR3 totals 14 residues. CDR1 and CDR2 from the germline V gene are LNHDA and SQIVND (reference sequence). The junction had 6 bases not matched to a gene; V was cut back by 3 bases and J by 5 bases. This CDR3 reads CASSIEGAHTEAFF. For the CDR3, the DNA is TGTGCCAGTAGTATTGAGGGGGCGCATACTGAAGCTTTCTTT.